One sample yielded the 4 T cell receptor beta chains listed below, sequenced in a study of T cell responses to AZD1222 COVID-19 vaccine. The method was immunoSEQ multiplex PCR; TCRdb's version includes in-frame clones alone and lacks a portion of them. The data contain more than 150,000 clones, about 86% of them singletons. Sequencing was performed on peripheral blood, taken on day 0 of AZD1222 vaccination. These receptors were collected from an adult in good health.

The chain is built from TRBV6-2 or TRBV6-3 and TRBJ1-5; 8 bases match TRBD1. Germline values: CDR1 MNHEY, CDR2 SVGEGT. The J segment lost 6 bases and the V segment lost 4 bases, leaving 11 bases of the junction unmatched. The CDR3 consists of 16 residues. The CDR3 nucleotides are TGTGCCAGCAGTTCCAGGGGGCTACGGTATGGTCAGCCCCAGCATTTT. Translated, it gives CASSSRGLRYGQPQHF.

The chain combines TRBV5-5 with TRBJ1-1, with 7 bases fitting TRBD1. The V segment lost 5 bases and the J segment 11 bases; nucleotides outside the gene matches: 9. In germline, CDR1 is SGHKS, CDR2 YYEKEE (reference sequence). This CDR3 region has 12 residues. For the CDR3, the DNA is TGTGCCAGCAGTTCCACAGGGGCTTGGGCTTTCTTT. This translates into CASSSTGAWAFF.

In its sample, this clone was seen once. This chain connects TRBV6-1 to TRBJ1-1, with D uncertain. This CDR3 region has 13 residues. V was cut by 1 base and J by 7 bases, with 10 bases left in between. Germline V lookup: CDR1 MNHNS, CDR2 SASEGT. The CDR3 DNA sequence: TGTGCCAGCAGTGAAGGGGGATACAGTGAAGCTTTCTTT. This gives the protein CASSEGGYSEAFF.

The chain links TRBV27 to TRBJ2-1; D is ambiguous. The CDR3 contains 14 residues. Per the germline V gene, CDR1 is MNHEY and CDR2 is SMNVEV (reference sequence). The ends were cut back, 6 bases at V and 0 bases at J, with 9 bases in the middle. The CDR3 sequence is CASSDQSSYNEQFF. Here the CDR3 DNA reads TGTGCCAGCAGCGACCAGAGCTCCTACAATGAGCAGTTCTTC.